This entry concerns a single T cell receptor beta chain. This sample is part of a study of blood T cells in healthy people across ages. Combining a sample-barcoded 5' primer with a J-beta primer mix, a second PCR ran for roughly 7 to 12 cycles. TCRdb fed the 5' RACE reads into MiXCR, producing one record per CDR3 protein. Among about 680,000 distinct CDR3 sequences listed, about 52% were seen once. V shed 3 bases and J 3 bases; nucleotides not matched to a gene: 3. This CDR3 is built from 13 residues. CDR1 and CDR2 from the germline V gene are DFQATT and SNEGSKA (reference sequence). The individuals who served as donors were healthy Caucasians living in Russia, aged about 6 to 95. At least 5.5 micrograms of total RNA were extracted per sample.

This TCR came from a woman aged 55-70 years in good health. The rearrangement links TRBV20-1 to TRBJ2-3, with 7 bases that match TRBD2. Specimen: blood. CDR3 residues: CSARRSGTDTQYF. CDR3 coding DNA: TGCAGTGCTAGGCGTAGCGGGACAGATACGCAGTATTTT.